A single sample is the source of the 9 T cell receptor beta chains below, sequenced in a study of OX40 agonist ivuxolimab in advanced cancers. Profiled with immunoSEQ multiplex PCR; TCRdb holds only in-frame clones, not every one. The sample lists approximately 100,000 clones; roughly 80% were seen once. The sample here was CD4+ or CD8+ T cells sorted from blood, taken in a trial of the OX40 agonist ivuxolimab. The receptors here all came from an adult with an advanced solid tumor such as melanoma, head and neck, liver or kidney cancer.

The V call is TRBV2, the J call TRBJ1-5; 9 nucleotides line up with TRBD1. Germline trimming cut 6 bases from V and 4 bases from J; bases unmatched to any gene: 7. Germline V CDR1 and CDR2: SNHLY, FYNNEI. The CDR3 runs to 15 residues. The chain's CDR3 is CASRRDRVGNQPQHF. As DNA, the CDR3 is TGTGCCAGCAGGAGGGACAGGGTAGGGAATCAGCCCCAGCATTTT.

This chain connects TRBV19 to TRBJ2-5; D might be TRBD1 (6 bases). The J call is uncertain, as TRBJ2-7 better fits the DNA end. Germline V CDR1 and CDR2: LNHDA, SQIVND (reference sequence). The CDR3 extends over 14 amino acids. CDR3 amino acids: CASSKGQHSYEQYF. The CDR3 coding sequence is TGTGCCAGTAGTAAAGGACAGCACTCCTACGAGCAGTACTTC.

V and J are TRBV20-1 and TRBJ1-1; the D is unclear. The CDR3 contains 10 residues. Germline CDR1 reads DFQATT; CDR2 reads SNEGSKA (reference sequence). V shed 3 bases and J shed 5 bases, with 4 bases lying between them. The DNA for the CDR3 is TGCAGTGCTAGGCAGACTGAAGCTTTCTTT. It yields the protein CSARQTEAFF.

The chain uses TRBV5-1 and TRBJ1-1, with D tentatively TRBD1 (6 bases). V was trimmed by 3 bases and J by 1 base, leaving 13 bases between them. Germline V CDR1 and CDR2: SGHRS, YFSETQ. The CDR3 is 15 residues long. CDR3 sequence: CASSSPGTSNTEAFF. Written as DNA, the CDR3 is TGCGCCAGCAGCTCCCCCGGGACATCGAACACTGAAGCTTTCTTT.

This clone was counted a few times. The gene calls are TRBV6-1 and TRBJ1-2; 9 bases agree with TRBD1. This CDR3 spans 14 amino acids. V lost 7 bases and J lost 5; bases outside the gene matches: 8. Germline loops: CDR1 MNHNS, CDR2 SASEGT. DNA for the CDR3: TGTGCCAGCACCCCCAGGGACAGGGTGTATGGCTACACCTTC. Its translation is CASTPRDRVYGYTF.

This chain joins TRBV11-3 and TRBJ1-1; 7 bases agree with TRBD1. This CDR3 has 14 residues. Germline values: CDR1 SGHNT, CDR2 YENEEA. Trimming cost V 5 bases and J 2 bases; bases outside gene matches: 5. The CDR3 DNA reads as TGTGCCAGCAGCCCGGGACAGTCAAACACTGAAGCTTTCTTT. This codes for CASSPGQSNTEAFF.

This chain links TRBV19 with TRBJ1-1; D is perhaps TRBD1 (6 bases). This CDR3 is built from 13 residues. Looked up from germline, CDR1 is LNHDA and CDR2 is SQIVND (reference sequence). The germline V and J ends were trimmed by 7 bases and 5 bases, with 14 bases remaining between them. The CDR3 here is CASKGGGTTEAFF. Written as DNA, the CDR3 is TGTGCCAGTAAGGGGGGAGGCACAACTGAAGCTTTCTTT.

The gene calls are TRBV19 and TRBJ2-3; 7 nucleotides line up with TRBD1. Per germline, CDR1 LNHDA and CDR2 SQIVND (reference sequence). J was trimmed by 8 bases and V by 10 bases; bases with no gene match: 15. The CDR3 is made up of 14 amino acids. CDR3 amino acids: CATSGQPVPATQYF. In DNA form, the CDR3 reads TGTGCCACATCGGGACAGCCAGTACCCGCTACGCAGTATTTT.

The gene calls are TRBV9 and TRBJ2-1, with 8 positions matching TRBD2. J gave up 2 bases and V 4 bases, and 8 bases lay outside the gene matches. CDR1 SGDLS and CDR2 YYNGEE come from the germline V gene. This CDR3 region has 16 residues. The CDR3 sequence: CASSTQTSGAYNEQFF. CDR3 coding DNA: TGTGCCAGCAGCACCCAAACTAGCGGTGCCTACAATGAGCAGTTCTTC. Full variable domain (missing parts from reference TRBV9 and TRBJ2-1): DSGVTQTPKHLITATGQRVTLRCSPRSGDLSVYWYQQSLDQGLQFLIQYYNGEERAKGNILERFSAQQFPDLHSELNLSSLELGDSALYFCASSTQTSGAYNEQFFGPGTRLTVL.